The present entry profiles one T cell receptor (beta chain) with its context. Its binding antigen is unknown. No qualities accompany the bases; no much larger clone lies one base away. This record comes from a study of blood T cell repertoires in COVID-19 (dated by TCRdb to between 2020 and 2021). Broadly, across the study: Collaborator samples came from the United States, Italy and Spain and covered acute and convalescent phases of COVID-19. The prospective study material was composed of cDNA or gDNA derived from T cells, B-cell-depleted T cells, or PBMCs. Subjects who had been exposed to COVID-19, were actively infected with it, or had recovered from it provided the deeply sampled blood TCRbeta repertoires that made up the dataset. The repertoires were released in a freely available public database meant as a resource for research on the immune response to SARS-CoV-2. The samples were drawn from two sources: the first 160 participants of the ongoing ImmuneRACE study, and 1,200 or so subjects contributed by 6 global collaborators. Sample metadata almost always included a de-identified subject ID, COVID-19 status, age in years and sex. Where HLA class I and class II types were available, the types were taken from metadata supplied by the sample provider, not from assay-based typing.

Measured from the cysteine to the phenylalanine, the CDR3 is 13 residues long. Just CDR3 DNA is preserved here, 39 bases in frame from base 1. Based on the germline V gene (reference sequence), the CDR1 and CDR2 sequences are LNHDA and SQIVND. Relative to germline, V is 4 bases shorter and J is 13 bases shorter, with 14 bases between their ends. General conclusions and limits of the study: The amount of clinical and demographic metadata varied by source and participant and was provided uncurated.

Whole blood was collected in K2EDTA tubes by collaborating institutions according to the institutions' own protocols. For TCRbeta analysis, collaborator samples were shipped as frozen whole blood, as isolated PBMCs, or as DNA extracted from either sample type. TCRbeta CDR3 regions were amplified from genomic DNA using the immunoSEQ Assay, a bias-controlled multiplex PCR. The authors' analysis ran thus. The number of nucleated cells in each sample was estimated from the amplification of reference gene primers within the assay. To quantify the absolute abundance of each unique TCRbeta CDR3 rearrangement, sequence reads were collapsed and filtered. Productive Simpson clonality was computed per sample as the square root of Simpson's diversity index over productive rearrangements. Drawn from immuneACCESS, this table holds only the in-frame rearrangements with V and J called that TCRdb kept. Clones are partly lost; checked studies trace under half to an unresolved V gene and leave the rest unexplained. Clonal size and the V and J genes are those of that table, whereas D and trimming came from the DNA. This sample comprises 110,000 or so clones, 60% to 85% of them detected only once. Jointly, the top ten make up about 6.6% of the sample.

The V and J segments used are TRBV19 and TRBJ1-6; the D region possibly corresponds to TRBD1 (5 bases align). The sequencing input was peripheral blood. This TCR derives from a man aged 70-80 years with acute or convalescent COVID-19. The DNA sequence follows: TGTGCCAGTAGTACCCAGGGTACTAATCCCCTCCACTTT. Translation gives CASSTQGTNPLHF.